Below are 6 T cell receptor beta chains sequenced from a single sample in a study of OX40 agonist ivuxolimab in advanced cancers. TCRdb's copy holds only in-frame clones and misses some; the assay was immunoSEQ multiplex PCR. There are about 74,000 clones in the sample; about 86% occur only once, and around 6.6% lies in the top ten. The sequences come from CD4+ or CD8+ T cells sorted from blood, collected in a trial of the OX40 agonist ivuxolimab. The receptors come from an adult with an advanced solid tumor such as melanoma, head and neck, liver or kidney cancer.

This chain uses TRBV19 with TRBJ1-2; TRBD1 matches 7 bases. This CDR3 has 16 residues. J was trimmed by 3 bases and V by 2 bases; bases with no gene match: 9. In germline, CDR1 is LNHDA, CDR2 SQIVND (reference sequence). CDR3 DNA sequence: TGTGCCAGTAGTATAACTACTGGGACAGCTTACTATGGCTACACCTTC. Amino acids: CASSITTGTAYYGYTF.

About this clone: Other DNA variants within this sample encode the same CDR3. Here the CDR3 DNA reads TGTGCCAGCATCCCAGCGGGAGGTCGCCAAGAGACCCAGTACTTC. It encodes CASIPAGGRQETQYF. The gene calls are TRBV2 and TRBJ2-5; 9 bases fit TRBD2. CDR3 size: 15 residues. CDR1 and CDR2 from the germline V gene are SNHLY and FYNNEI. V lost 7 bases and J lost 1; bases outside the gene matches: 7.

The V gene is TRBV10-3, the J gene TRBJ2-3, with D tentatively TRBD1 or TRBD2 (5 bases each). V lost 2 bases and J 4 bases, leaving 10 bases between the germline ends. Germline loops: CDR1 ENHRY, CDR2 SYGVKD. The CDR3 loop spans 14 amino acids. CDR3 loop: CAISEGRDADTQYF. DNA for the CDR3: TGTGCCATCAGTGAGGGCAGGGACGCAGATACGCAGTATTTT.

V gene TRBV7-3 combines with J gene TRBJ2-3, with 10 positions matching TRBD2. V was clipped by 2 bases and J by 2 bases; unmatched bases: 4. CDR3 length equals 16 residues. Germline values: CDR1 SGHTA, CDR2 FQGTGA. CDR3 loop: CASSLLAGVYTDTQYF. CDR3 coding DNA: TGTGCCAGCAGCTTACTAGCGGGAGTCTACACAGATACGCAGTATTTT.

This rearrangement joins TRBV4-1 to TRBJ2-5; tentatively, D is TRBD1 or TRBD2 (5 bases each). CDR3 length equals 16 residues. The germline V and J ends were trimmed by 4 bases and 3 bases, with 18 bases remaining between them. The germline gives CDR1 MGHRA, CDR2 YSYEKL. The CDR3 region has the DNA TGCGCCAGCAGCCCCCGCAACCGGGACGGCAAAGAGACCCAGTACTTC. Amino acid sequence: CASSPRNRDGKETQYF.

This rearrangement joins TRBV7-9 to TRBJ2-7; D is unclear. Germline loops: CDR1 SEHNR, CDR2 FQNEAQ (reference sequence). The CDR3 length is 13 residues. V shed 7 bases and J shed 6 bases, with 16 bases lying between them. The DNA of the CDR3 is TGTGCCAGCATACCCAGTTCAGGTCTCGAGCAGTACTTC. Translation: CASIPSSGLEQYF.